This TCR beta chain comes out of a study of cytomegalovirus exposure and HLA in healthy donors (dated by TCRdb to about 2017). In terms of the full investigation: The 550 to 750 repertoires of the first cohort and the 120 validation repertoires were produced on the same platform, according to a later analysis. To predict cytomegalovirus infection status, the study brought together high-throughput TCR immunosequencing, statistical association of individual TCRs with disease status, and machine learning. The aim of the study was to test whether cataloging public T cell receptors could identify signatures of past pathogen exposure. In addition to the first cohort of approximately 650 subjects, a separate validation cohort of under 150 different subjects was used. What the work shows at the level of the full study, not this receptor alone: The authors suggested that the approach could potentially be generalized to other disease states and immunological phenotypes. A later analysis found that TCRs clustered in the first cohort also tended to co-occur in the roughly 120 validation repertoires, with approximately 95% of cluster scores above 0. The classifier was reported to diagnose cytomegalovirus status with high specificity and sensitivity in both the original and validation cohorts. A later analysis had no HLA typing for the validation cohort, so co-occurrence there was scored across all 110 or so repertoires. In vitro tests confirmed that a few of the cytomegalovirus-associated TCR beta chains recognize cytomegalovirus antigens. A total of about 180 TCR beta chains were listed by the study as associated with cytomegalovirus. Most TCR sequences were observed very rarely across donors, whereas some public TCRs were present in many individuals.

Donors formed part of the validation cohort, which comprised about 130 subjects and was distinct from the first cohort of several hundred subjects. The trim is 4 bases for V and 3 bases for J, with a gap of 17 bases between the germline ends. Counted from cysteine to phenylalanine, this CDR3 has 16 amino acids. Only CDR3 DNA remains: 48 bases, in frame from the first base. CDR1 and CDR2 are read off the germline V gene (reference sequence) as SGHNT and YYREEE. Receptor amplification or capture employed the immunoSEQ multiplex PCR assay. On the authors' methods: A statistical classification framework was developed to diagnose cytomegalovirus status using the catalog of TCR beta chain sequences. TCRdb took this table from immuneACCESS and kept in-frame rearrangements with V and J called. Such tables lack part of the clones; where checked against another copy, unresolved V genes explain under half of the gap, and the rest is unexplained. The V and J calls and clone size were taken over from that table, and D and trimming were inferred from the DNA. In all, the sample holds some 140,000 clones, and roughly 89% of those were seen once. The ten largest clones take up approximately 10% of the sample.

Regarding this clone: This receptor's antigen is unknown. Base-call qualities are not available, and no considerably larger clone is one nucleotide away.

The sequenced sample consisted of PBMCs. This TCR was sampled from a woman under 30 in good health and CMV-seropositive. The rearrangement joined TRBV5-4 to TRBJ2-4; a tentative D match to TRBD2 spans 7 bases. The CDR3 reads CASSKGGGEGKNIQYF. The nucleotides read TGTGCCAGCAGCAAGGGGGGGGGCGAAGGCAAAAACATTCAGTACTTC.